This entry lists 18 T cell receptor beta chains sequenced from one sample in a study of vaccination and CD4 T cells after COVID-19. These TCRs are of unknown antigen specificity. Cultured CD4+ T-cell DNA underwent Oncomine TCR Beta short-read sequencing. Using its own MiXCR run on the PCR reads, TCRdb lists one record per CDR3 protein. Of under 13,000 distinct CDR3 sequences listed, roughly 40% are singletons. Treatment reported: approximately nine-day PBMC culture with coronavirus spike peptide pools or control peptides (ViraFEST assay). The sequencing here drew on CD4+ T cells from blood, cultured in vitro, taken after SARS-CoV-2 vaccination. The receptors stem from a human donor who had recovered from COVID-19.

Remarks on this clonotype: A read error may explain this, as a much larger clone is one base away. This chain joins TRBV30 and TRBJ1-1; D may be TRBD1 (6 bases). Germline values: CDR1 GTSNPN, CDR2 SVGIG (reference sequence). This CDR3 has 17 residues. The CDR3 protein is CAWTPPRAGTHNTKAFF. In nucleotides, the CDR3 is TGTGCCTGGACCCCACCCCGCGCCGGGACACACAACACTAAAGCTTTCTTT.

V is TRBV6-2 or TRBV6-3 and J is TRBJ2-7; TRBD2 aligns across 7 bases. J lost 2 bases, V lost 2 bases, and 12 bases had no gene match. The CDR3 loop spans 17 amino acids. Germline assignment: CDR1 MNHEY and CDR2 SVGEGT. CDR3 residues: CASSYPPIVGGPYEQYF. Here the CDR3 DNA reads TGTGCCAGCAGTTACCCACCAATAGTGGGAGGGCCCTACGAGCAGTACTTC.

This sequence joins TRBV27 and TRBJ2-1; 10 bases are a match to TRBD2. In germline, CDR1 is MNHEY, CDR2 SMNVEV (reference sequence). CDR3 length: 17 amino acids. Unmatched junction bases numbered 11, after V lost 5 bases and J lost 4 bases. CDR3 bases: TGTGCCAGCAGTAACTGGGGCCTAGCGGGAGATTACAATGAGCAGTTCTTC. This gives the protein CASSNWGLAGDYNEQFF.

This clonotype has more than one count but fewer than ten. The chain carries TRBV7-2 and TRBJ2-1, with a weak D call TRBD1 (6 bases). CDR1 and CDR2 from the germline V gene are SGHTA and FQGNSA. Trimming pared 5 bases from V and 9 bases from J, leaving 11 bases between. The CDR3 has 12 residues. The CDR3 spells CASSLTGSEQFF. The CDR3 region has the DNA TGTGCCAGCAGCCTGACAGGATCTGAGCAGTTCTTC.

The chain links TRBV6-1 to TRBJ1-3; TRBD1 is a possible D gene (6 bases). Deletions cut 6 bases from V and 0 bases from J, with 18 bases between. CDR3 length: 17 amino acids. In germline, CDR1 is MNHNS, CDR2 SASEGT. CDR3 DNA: TGTGCCAGCAGCCCAACCTTAGGGGGAGGCTCTGGAAACACCATATATTTT. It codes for CASSPTLGGGSGNTIYF.

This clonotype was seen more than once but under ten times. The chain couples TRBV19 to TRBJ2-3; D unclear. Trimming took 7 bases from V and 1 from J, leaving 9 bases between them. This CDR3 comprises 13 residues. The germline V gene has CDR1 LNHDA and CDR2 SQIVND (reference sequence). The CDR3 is CASKMSGTDTQYF. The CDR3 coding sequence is TGTGCCAGTAAAATGTCGGGCACAGATACGCAGTATTTT.

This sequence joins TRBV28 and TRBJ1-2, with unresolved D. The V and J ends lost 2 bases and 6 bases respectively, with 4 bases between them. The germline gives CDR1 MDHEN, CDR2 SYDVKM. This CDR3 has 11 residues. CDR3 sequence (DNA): TGTGCCAGCAGTTTAGGACATGGCTACACCTTC. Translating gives CASSLGHGYTF.

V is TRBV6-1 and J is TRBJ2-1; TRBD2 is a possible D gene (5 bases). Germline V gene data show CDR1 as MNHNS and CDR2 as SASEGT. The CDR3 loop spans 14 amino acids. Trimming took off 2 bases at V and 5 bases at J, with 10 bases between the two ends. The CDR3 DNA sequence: TGTGCCAGCAGTGAATACCGGGGTCACAATGAGCAGTTCTTC. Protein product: CASSEYRGHNEQFF.

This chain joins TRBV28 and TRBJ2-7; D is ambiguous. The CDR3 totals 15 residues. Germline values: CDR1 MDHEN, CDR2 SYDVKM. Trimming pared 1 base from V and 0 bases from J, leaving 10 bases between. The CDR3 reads CASSLLALSSYEQYF. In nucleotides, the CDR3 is TGTGCCAGCAGTTTATTGGCGCTGAGCTCCTACGAGCAGTACTTC.

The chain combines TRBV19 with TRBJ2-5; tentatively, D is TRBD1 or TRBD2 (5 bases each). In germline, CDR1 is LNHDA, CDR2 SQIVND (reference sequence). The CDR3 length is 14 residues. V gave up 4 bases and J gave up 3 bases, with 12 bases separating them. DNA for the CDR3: TGTGCCAGTAGTAGGGACGGCTCAAAAGAGACCCAGTACTTC. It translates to CASSRDGSKETQYF.

CDR3 sequence reads: CASSLRLAGIYEQYF. CDR3 nucleotides: TGTGCCAGCAGCTTACGACTAGCGGGAATTTACGAGCAGTACTTC. V gene TRBV7-2 combines with J gene TRBJ2-7; 11 bases match TRBD2. V was clipped by 2 bases and J by 4 bases; unmatched bases: 4. This CDR3 spans 15 amino acids. Germline CDR1 is SGHTA and CDR2 is FQGNSA.

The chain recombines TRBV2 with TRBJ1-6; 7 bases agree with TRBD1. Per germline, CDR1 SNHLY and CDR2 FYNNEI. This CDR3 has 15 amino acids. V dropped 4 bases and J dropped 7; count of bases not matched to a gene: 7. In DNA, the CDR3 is TGTGCCAGCAGTGGCAGAGTCAGGGGGAATTCACCCCTCCACTTT. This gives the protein CASSGRVRGNSPLHF.

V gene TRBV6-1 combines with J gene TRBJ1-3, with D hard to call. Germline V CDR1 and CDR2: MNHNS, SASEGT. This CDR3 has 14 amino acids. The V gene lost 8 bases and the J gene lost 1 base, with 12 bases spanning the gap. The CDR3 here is CASGPRVSGNTIYF. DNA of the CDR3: TGTGCCAGCGGCCCCCGTGTATCTGGAAACACCATATATTTT.

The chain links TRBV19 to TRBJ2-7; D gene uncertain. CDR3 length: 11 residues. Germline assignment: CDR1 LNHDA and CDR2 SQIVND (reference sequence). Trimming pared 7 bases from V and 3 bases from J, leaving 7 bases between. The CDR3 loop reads CASIGDYEQYF. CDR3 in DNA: TGTGCCAGTATAGGCGACTACGAGCAGTACTTC.

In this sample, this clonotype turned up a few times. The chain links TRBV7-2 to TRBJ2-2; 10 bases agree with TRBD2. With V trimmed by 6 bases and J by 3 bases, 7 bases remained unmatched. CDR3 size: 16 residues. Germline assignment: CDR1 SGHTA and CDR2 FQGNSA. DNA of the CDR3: TGTGCCAGCAGGAGTAGCGGGAGGTCCTACACCGGGGAGCTGTTTTTT. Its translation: CASRSSGRSYTGELFF. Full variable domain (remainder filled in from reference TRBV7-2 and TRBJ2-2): GAGVSQSPSNKVTEKGKDVELRCDPISGHTALYWYRQSLGQGLEFLIYFQGNSAPDKSGLPSDRFSAERTGGSVSTLTIQRTQQEDSAVYLCASRSSGRSYTGELFFGEGSRLTVL.

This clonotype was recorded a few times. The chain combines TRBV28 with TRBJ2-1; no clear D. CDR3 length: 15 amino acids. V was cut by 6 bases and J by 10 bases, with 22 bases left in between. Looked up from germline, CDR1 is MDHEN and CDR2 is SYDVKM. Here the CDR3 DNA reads TGTGCCAGCAGCAAAGGACCCACGAAAGCCGAGGAGCAGTTCTTC. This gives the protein CASSKGPTKAEEQFF.

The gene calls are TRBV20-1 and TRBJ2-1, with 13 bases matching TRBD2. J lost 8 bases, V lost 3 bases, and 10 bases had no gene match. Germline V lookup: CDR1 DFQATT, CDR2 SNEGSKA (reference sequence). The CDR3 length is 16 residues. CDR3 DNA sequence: TGCAGTGCTAGCCGGACTAGCGGGAGCCCGGGGGATGAGCAGTTCTTC. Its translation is CSASRTSGSPGDEQFF.

CDR3 nucleotide sequence: TGTGCCAGCAGTTACTCGATGCGGGGGACAGATACGCAGTATTTT. It encodes CASSYSMRGTDTQYF. V is TRBV6-2 or TRBV6-3 and J is TRBJ2-3; TRBD2 matches at 7 bases. The germline V gene encodes CDR1 MNHEY and CDR2 SVGEGT. The CDR3 covers 15 residues. J gave up 3 bases and V 0 bases, and 3 bases lay outside the gene matches.